A selection of T cell receptor beta chains follows, all from one sample in a study of blood T cells in healthy people across ages. MiXCR was run by TCRdb on the 5' RACE reads, yielding one entry per CDR3 protein. The sample has approximately 730,000 distinct CDR3 sequences; approximately 55% are singletons. Sequencing was performed on blood. The receptor source for this set is a man aged 80 or over in good health. CDR3s leave out the opening cysteine and the closing phenylalanine or tryptophan.

J	length	V	CDR3
TRBJ2-7	13	TRBV5-1	ASSLGQGFSYEQY
TRBJ2-5	12	TRBV7-3	ASSSGPAGETQY
TRBJ2-3	12	TRBV5-1	ASSLIWATDTQY
TRBJ1-1	13	TRBV10-3	AISEFADSELRYF
TRBJ2-1	14	TRBV5-1	ASSLERLAGPNEQF
TRBJ2-7	12	TRBV20-1	SAGTSGRAYEQY
TRBJ2-5	12	TRBV5-6	ASSFPGARETQY
TRBJ2-3	14	TRBV20-1	SASPLTSGREPTQY
TRBJ2-7	11	TRBV7-2	ASSLIAGDSQY
TRBJ2-7	11	TRBV5-1	ASSRPGAYEQY
TRBJ2-4	17	TRBV7-2	ASSQRLAASLGAKNIQY
TRBJ2-7	12	TRBV7-2	ASRASGLSYEQY
TRBJ1-6	14	TRBV2	ASSDGMGRGLSLLH
TRBJ2-3	11	TRBV10-3	AINSKSTDTQY
TRBJ2-7	13	TRBV7-3	ASSSGQGIGNEQY
TRBJ2-1	10	TRBV7-2	ASSLLAPHTF
TRBJ1-2	12	TRBV2	ASSVFQGGDGYT
TRBJ2-1	9	TRBV10-3	ASSYGLGQF
TRBJ2-3	13	TRBV12-3/TRBV12-4	ASSRTSGKTDTQY
TRBJ1-1	12	TRBV7-3	ASSLNGVSAEAF
TRBJ1-2	9	TRBV6-6	ASRQGFGYT
TRBJ2-7	18	TRBV4-2	ASSQDKASGSPLPSYEQY
.	14	TRBV9	ASSVAPGQGSGEQY
TRBJ1-1	11	TRBV10-3	AISGGVDTEAF
TRBJ2-5	13	TRBV12-3/TRBV12-4	ATSPERLAQETQY
TRBJ2-5	14	TRBV3-1	ASSPWGHEGSETQY
TRBJ1-1	14	TRBV7-9	ASSLAAGTLNTEAF
TRBJ2-3	14	TRBV7-9	ASSRGTGAARDTQY
TRBJ1-1	12	TRBV7-2	ASSLLRVNTEAF
TRBJ2-1	13	TRBV5-1	ASSPLPSSYNEQF
TRBJ1-2	12	TRBV2	ASSVGTDNYGYT
TRBJ2-3	13	TRBV7-9	ASTEDRERADTQY
TRBJ1-6	14	TRBV21-1	ASSNNRAPMDSPLH
.	11	TRBV2	ASSSQASYEQY
TRBJ1-1	13	TRBV7-9	ASSLATGAGTEAF
TRBJ1-4	13	TRBV7-8	ASSPFGTLGEKLF
TRBJ2-1	13	TRBV28	ASSFKILNYNEQF
TRBJ2-1	9	TRBV29-1	SGGTGDEQF
TRBJ2-1	15	TRBV15	ATSGLAGVAWNNEQF
TRBJ2-1	14	TRBV15	ATYTQGTPSYNEQF
TRBJ2-3	10	TRBV5-1	ASRSEGRYAY
TRBJ2-1	10	TRBV5-6	ASSRTGFEQF
TRBJ2-3	12	TRBV2	ASSREAGDRYAY
TRBJ2-7	12	TRBV4-2	ASSQLDSSYEQY
TRBJ2-5	13	TRBV20-1	SARDGGRVEETQY
TRBJ1-1	12	TRBV11-2	ASSLVGVRTEAF
TRBJ2-1	12	TRBV28	ATGTSGSRNEQF
TRBJ1-5	13	TRBV14	ASSQDREARWPQH
TRBJ1-1	12	TRBV7-6	ASSPSAGDTEAF
TRBJ2-3	10	TRBV11-2	ASSPTGDTQY
TRBJ2-1	11	TRBV6-2/TRBV6-3	AGRGSSYNEQF
TRBJ1-5	12	TRBV7-9	ASSLGQGYQPQH
TRBJ1-2	12	TRBV7-9	ASSFLGTGFGHT
TRBJ1-1	12	TRBV12-3/TRBV12-4	ASTPVRRKPEAF
TRBJ2-1	10	TRBV6-6	ASTRKGNEQF
TRBJ2-7	9	TRBV20-1	SATSQYEQY
TRBJ1-6	14	TRBV4-2	ASSQERDAYNSPPH
TRBJ1-2	13	TRBV6-2/TRBV6-3	ASSSGQRTNYGYT
TRBJ1-4	13	TRBV20-1	SARDRGRTNEKLF
TRBJ2-1	11	TRBV6-6	ASSPGVRSEQF